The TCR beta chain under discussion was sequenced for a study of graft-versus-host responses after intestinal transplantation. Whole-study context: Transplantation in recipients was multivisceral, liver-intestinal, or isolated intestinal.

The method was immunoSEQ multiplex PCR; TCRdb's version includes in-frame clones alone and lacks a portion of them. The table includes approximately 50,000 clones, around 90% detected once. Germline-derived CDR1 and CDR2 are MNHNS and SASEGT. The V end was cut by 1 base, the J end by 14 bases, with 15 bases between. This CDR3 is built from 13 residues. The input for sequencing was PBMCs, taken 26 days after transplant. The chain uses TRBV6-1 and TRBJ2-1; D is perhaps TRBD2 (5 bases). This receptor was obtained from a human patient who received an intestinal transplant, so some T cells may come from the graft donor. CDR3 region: CASSEGYSGREFF. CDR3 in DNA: TGTGCCAGCAGTGAAGGCTACAGCGGTCGGGAGTTCTTC.